This T cell receptor (beta chain) was documented in a study of blood T cell repertoires in COVID-19. Overall study: From the United States, Italy and Spain came samples of acute and convalescent COVID-19. T cells, B-cell-depleted T cells, or PBMCs provided the cDNA or gDNA that served as material.

The CDR3 is 15 amino acids. Germline V gene data show CDR1 as ENHRY and CDR2 as SYGVKD. Trimming cost V 3 bases and J 1 base, with 12 bases left between them. Assay used: immunoSEQ multiplex PCR; TCRdb lists only in-frame clones, some missing. The data show about 280,000 clones, approximately 84% seen once. This clone was observed a handful of times. Sequences were obtained from peripheral blood. This TCR was recovered from a woman aged 30 to 39 who had recovered from COVID-19. The V call is TRBV10-3, the J call TRBJ2-5; D perhaps matches TRBD2 (6 bases). CDR3 amino acids: CAISDNIGGQETQYF. The CDR3 DNA reads as TGTGCCATCAGTGATAACATCGGGGGCCAAGAGACCCAGTACTTC.